The 14 T cell receptor beta chains reported below all come from one sample, sequenced in a study of cytomegalovirus exposure and HLA in healthy donors. The PCR contained 60 Vbeta and 13 Jbeta primers. The protocol was immunoSEQ multiplex PCR, while the TCRdb copy is restricted to in-frame clones and leaves out a portion. Of about 31,000 clones listed, about 87% are singletons. Sequenced sample: PBMCs. These receptors were collected from a boy between 5 and 17 years old in good health and CMV-seronegative.

The genes are TRBV28 and TRBJ2-1, with 7 bases identical to TRBD1. The CDR3 is 17 residues long. Germline CDR1 reads MDHEN; CDR2 reads SYDVKM. V trimming: 3 bases; J trimming: 5 bases; junction bases outside the gene matches: 13. Written as DNA, the CDR3 is TGTGCCAGCAGTTTTAGTCAGGGGGACGGGAATCACAATGAGCAGTTCTTC. Translated, it gives CASSFSQGDGNHNEQFF.

The V and J genes are TRBV11-2 and TRBJ2-5; 11 bases are shared with TRBD2. The ends lost 1 base at V and 3 bases at J; junction bases unmatched: 13. The CDR3 sequence is 19 residues long. Germline CDR1 and CDR2: SGHAT and FQNNGV. CDR3 amino acids: CASSLGYLAGGDVKETQYF. For the CDR3, the DNA is TGTGCCAGCAGCTTAGGGTATTTAGCGGGGGGGGATGTTAAAGAGACCCAGTACTTC.

V is TRBV9 and J is TRBJ2-7, with TRBD1 identical over 8 bases. After removal of 0 bases from V and 3 bases from J, the junction contained 5 bases not matched to a gene. CDR3 length: 15 amino acids. CDR1 and CDR2 (germline): SGDLS, YYNGEE. In DNA, the CDR3 is TGTGCCAGCAGCGTAGACGGGGACAGGCACTACGAGCAGTACTTC. It is translated as CASSVDGDRHYEQYF.

A note on this clone: At one of its ends the junction is not consistent with the germline gene, which may arise from a read error. This rearrangement joins TRBV5-1 to TRBJ1-1; 10 nucleotides align to TRBD1. The CDR3 contains 13 residues. Germline CDR1 and CDR2: SGHRS and YFSETQ. This CDR3 reads CASSLDRGYLAFF. The CDR3 nucleotides are TGCGCCAGCAGTTTGGACAGGGGGTACCTTGCTTTCTTT.

J is TRBJ2-3 and V is TRBV4-1, with a possible D match to TRBD1 (5 bases). Germline lookup yields CDR1 MGHRA and CDR2 YSYEKL. Trimming took 1 base from V and 4 from J, leaving 15 bases between them. This CDR3 contains 16 residues. The DNA for the CDR3 is TGCGCCAGCAGCCAAGTTAATGCAGGGATGGCAGATACGCAGTATTTT. Translation gives CASSQVNAGMADTQYF.

The chain couples TRBV2 to TRBJ2-1; maybe TRBD1 (5 bases). V was pared by 4 bases and J by 4 bases, with 11 bases between. The CDR3 has 14 amino acids. CDR1 is SNHLY, CDR2 FYNNEI, per germline. The DNA for the CDR3 is TGTGCCAGCAGTGGCGGAAAGGGGTACAATGAGCAGTTCTTC. Translation gives CASSGGKGYNEQFF.

The chain is built from TRBV7-9 and TRBJ2-5, with D perhaps matching TRBD2 (5 bases). Trimming left V 0 bases short and J 1 base short, with 6 bases between. The germline CDR1 and CDR2 sequences are SEHNR and FQNEAQ (reference sequence). CDR3 length equals 14 residues. CDR3 in DNA: TGTGCCAGCAGCTTAGCGGGGAGCCAAGAGACCCAGTACTTC. The encoded protein is CASSLAGSQETQYF.

This chain links TRBV7-8 with TRBJ2-2, with D uncertain. The germline V gene has CDR1 SGHVS and CDR2 FQNEAQ. V was shortened by 5 bases and J by 8 bases, with 12 bases between the two germline ends. There are 13 residues in the CDR3. The CDR3 is CASSRVVEGELFF. In nucleotides, the CDR3 is TGTGCCAGCAGCCGAGTGGTTGAGGGGGAGCTGTTTTTT.

This rearrangement joins TRBV7-2 to TRBJ1-4; D remains ambiguous. The CDR3 has 16 residues. Trimming cost V 1 base and J 4 bases, with 13 bases left between them. Germline values: CDR1 SGHTA, CDR2 FQGNSA. CDR3 DNA: TGTGCCAGCAGCTTAGACAGTCGAAGCTTTAATGAAAAACTGTTTTTT. It codes for CASSLDSRSFNEKLFF.

The chain carries TRBV15 and TRBJ1-2; no clear D gene. V shed 1 base and J shed 3 bases, with 9 bases lying between them. Germline V gene lookup returns CDR1 LNHNV and CDR2 YYDKDF (reference sequence). This CDR3 region has 14 residues. As DNA, the CDR3 is TGTGCCACCAGCAGAGGACTCGGGGACTATGGCTACACCTTC. Its translation: CATSRGLGDYGYTF.

This chain links TRBV2 with TRBJ2-1; D may be TRBD2 (5 bases). The V gene lost 7 bases and the J gene lost 8 bases, with 12 bases spanning the gap. Germline CDR1 reads SNHLY; CDR2 reads FYNNEI. The CDR3 is made up of 12 amino acids. This chain's CDR3 is CASNTRVDEQFF. The CDR3 coding sequence is TGTGCCAGCAATACGAGGGTCGATGAGCAGTTCTTC.

The J gene is TRBJ1-3, the V gene TRBV2, with 8 bases aligning to TRBD1. Trimming took 6 bases from V and 5 from J; bases not matched to a gene: 12. This CDR3 has 16 amino acids. CDR1 and CDR2 (germline): SNHLY, FYNNEI. Here the CDR3 DNA reads TGTGCCAGCAGCAAGGTTGGACAGGGACCAAGAAACACCATATATTTT. It is translated as CASSKVGQGPRNTIYF.

This chain joins TRBV19 and TRBJ2-1, with a weak D call TRBD2 (5 bases). The CDR3 is 18 residues long. Trimming shortened V by 3 bases and J by 2 bases, and 20 bases separated the two germline ends. Looked up from germline, CDR1 is LNHDA and CDR2 is SQIVND (reference sequence). The CDR3 DNA follows: TGTGCCAGTAGTATTATAGCGACTGTCTACAATACCTACAATGAGCAGTTCTTC. It specifies CASSIIATVYNTYNEQFF.

This clone was seen a single time. The chain links TRBV10-1 to TRBJ2-7, with 8 bases identical to TRBD1. The CDR3 is 14 amino acids. Germline V CDR1 and CDR2: WNHNN, SYGVQD (reference sequence). V dropped 6 bases and J dropped 5; count of bases not matched to a gene: 9. CDR3 nucleotide sequence: TGCGCCAGCAGCCTCTTCCGACAGGGGAACGAGCAGTACTTC. Encoded protein: CASSLFRQGNEQYF.